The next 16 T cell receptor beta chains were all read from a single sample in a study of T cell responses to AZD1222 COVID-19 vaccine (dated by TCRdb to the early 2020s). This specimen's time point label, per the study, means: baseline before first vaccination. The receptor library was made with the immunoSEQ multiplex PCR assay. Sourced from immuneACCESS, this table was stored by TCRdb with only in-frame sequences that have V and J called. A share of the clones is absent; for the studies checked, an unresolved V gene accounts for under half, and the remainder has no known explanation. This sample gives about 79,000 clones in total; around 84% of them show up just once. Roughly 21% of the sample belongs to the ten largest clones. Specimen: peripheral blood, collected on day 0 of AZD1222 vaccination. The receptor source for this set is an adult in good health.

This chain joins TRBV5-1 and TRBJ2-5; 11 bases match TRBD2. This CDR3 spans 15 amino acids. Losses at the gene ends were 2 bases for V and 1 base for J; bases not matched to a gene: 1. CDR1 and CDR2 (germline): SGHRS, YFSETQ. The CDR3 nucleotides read TGCGCCAGCAGCTTACTAGCGGGGGCCCAAGAGACCCAGTACTTC. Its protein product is CASSLLAGAQETQYF.

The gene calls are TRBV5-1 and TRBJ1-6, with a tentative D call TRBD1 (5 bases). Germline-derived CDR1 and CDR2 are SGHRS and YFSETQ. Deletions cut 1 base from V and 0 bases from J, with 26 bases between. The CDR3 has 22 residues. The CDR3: CASSLWGLRYICVSSYNSPLHF. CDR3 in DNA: TGCGCCAGCAGCTTGTGGGGACTAAGGTATATTTGCGTGAGCTCCTATAATTCACCCCTCCACTTT. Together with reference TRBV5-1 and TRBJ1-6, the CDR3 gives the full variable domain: KAGVTQTPRYLIKTRGQQVTLSCSPISGHRSVSWYQQTPGQGLQFLFEYFSETQRNKGNFPGRFSGRQFSNSRSEMNVSTLELGDSALYLCASSLWGLRYICVSSYNSPLHFGNGTRLTVT.

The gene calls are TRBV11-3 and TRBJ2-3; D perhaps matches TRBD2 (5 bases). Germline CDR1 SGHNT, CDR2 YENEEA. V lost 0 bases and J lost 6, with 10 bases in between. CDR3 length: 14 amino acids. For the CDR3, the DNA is TGTGCCAGCAGCTTAGATCCTAGCCCTGATACGCAGTATTTT. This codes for CASSLDPSPDTQYF. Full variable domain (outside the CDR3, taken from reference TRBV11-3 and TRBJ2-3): EAGVVQSPRYKIIEKKQPVAFWCNPISGHNTLYWYLQNLGQGPELLIRYENEEAVDDSQLPKDRFSAERLKGVDSTLKIQPAELGDSAVYLCASSLDPSPDTQYFGPGTRLTVL.

The CDR3 DNA sequence: TGCGCCAGCAGTTTCGAGACAGGGATGAATTCACCCCTCCACTTT. As protein: CASSFETGMNSPLHF. The chain is built from TRBV10-2 and TRBJ1-6, with TRBD1 matching over 7 bases. Trimming at V came to 5 bases and at J to 7 bases, leaving 8 bases not matched to a gene. This CDR3 region has 15 residues. The V gene's germline CDR1 is WSHSY and CDR2 SAAADI.

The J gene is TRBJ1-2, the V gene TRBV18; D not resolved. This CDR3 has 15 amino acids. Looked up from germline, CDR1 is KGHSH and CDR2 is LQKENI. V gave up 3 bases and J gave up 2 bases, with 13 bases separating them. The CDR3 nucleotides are TGTGCCAGCTCACCGAGAACTATTCCAAACTATGGCTACACCTTC. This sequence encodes CASSPRTIPNYGYTF.

The CDR3 sequence: CASAAGRRNTGELFF. The CDR3 nucleotides read TGTGCTAGTGCAGCTGGGCGGAGGAACACCGGGGAGCTGTTTTTT. The chain couples TRBV12-5 to TRBJ2-2; no clear D. Germline values: CDR1 LGHNT, CDR2 FRNRAP. V lost 7 bases and J lost 1, with 13 bases in between. The CDR3 is 15 amino acids.

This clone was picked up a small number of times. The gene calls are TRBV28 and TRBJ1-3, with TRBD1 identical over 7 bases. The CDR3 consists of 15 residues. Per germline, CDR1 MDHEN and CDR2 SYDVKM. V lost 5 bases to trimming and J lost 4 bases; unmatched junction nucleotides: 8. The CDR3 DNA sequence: TGTGCCAGCAGTGGACAGGAGCTGGAGGGAAACACCATATATTTT. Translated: CASSGQELEGNTIYF.

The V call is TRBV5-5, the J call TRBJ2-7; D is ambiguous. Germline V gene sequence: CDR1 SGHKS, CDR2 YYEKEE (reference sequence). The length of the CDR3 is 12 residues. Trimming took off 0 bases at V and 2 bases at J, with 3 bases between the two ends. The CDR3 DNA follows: TGTGCCAGCAGCTTGGCCGCCTACGAGCAGTACTTC. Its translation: CASSLAAYEQYF.

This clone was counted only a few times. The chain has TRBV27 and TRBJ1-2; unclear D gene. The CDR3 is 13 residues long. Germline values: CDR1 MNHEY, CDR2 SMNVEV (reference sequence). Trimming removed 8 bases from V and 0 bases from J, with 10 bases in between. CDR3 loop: CASGRSSNYGYTF. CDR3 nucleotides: TGTGCCAGCGGACGGAGCTCTAACTATGGCTACACCTTC.

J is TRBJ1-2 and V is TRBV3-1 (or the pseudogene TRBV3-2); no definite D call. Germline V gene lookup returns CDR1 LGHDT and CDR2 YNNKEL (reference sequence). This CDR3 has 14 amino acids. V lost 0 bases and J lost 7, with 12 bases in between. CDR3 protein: CASSQDQARGGYTF. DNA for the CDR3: TGTGCCAGCAGCCAAGACCAGGCTCGAGGTGGCTACACCTTC.

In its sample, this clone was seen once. CDR3 coding DNA: TGTGCCACCAGTGATTCCCTTTACAACTATGGCTACACCTTC. Translating it yields CATSDSLYNYGYTF. The chain joins TRBV24-1 to TRBJ1-2, with D hard to call. V was trimmed by 2 bases and J by 2 bases, leaving 8 bases between them. The CDR3 length is 14 residues. In germline, CDR1 is KGHDR, CDR2 SFDVKD.

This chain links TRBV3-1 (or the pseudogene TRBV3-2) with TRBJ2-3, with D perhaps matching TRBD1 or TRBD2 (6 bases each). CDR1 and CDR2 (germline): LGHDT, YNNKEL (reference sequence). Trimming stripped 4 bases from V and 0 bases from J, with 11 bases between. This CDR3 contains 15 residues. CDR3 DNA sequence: TGTGCCAGCAGCCGAACGGGGGCCAGCACAGATACGCAGTATTTT. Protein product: CASSRTGASTDTQYF.

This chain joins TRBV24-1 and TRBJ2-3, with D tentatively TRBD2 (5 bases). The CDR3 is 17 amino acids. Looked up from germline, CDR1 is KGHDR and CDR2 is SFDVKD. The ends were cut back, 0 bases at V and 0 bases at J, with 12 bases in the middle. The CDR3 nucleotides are TGTGCCACCAGTGATTTGCGGACTGGTTCTAGCACAGATACGCAGTATTTT. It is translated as CATSDLRTGSSTDTQYF.

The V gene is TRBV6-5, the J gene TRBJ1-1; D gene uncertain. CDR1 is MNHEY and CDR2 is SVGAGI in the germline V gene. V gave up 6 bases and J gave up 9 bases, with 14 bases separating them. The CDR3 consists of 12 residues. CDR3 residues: CASSNVRSQAFF. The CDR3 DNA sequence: TGTGCCAGCAGCAACGTAAGATCCCAAGCTTTCTTT.

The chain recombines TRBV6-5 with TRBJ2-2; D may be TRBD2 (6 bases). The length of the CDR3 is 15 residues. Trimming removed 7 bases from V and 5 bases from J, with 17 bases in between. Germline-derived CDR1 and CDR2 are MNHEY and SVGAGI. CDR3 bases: TGTGCCAGCATTCGGGGAGGACAATCTACCGGGGAGCTGTTTTTT. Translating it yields CASIRGGQSTGELFF.

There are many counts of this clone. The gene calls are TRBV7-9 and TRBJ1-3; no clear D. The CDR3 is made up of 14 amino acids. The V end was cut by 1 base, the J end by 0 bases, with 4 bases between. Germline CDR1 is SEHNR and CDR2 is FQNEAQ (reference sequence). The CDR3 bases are TGTGCCAGCAGCTTAGACGTCTCTGGAAACACCATATATTTT. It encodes CASSLDVSGNTIYF. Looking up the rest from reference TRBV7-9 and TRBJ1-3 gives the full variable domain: DTGVSQNPRHKITKRGQNVTFRCDPISEHNRLYWYRQTLGQGPEFLTYFQNEAQLEKSRLLSDRFSAERPKGSFSTLEIQRTEQGDSAMYLCASSLDVSGNTIYFGEGSWLTVV.